Below are 24 T cell receptor beta chains sequenced from a single sample in a study of CD8 T cells in Susac syndrome. RNA was extracted with the RNeasy kit, and a quantity of about 0.5 to 1 ug was reverse transcribed using random hexamers. TCRdb used MiXCR to reprocess the immunoSEQ multiplex PCR reads, holding one entry per CDR3 protein. The table lists 200,000 or so distinct CDR3 sequences, about 96% of them singletons. The sequencing input was CD4+ T cells from PBMCs. Receptor source: a human donor with multiple sclerosis.

The table lists this clonotype with a count of one. This chain links TRBV7-2 with TRBJ2-3; TRBD2 matches 13 bases. V shed 7 bases, J shed 5 bases, and the junction held 9 bases outside the gene matches. CDR3 size: 16 residues. Germline V gene sequence: CDR1 SGHTA, CDR2 FQGNSA. The DNA of the CDR3 is TGTGCCAGCACCTTGACTAGCGGGGGGCCGGGAGATACGCAGTATTTT. Protein: CASTLTSGGPGDTQYF. The full variable domain, with the rest looked up from reference TRBV7-2 and TRBJ2-3, is GAGVSQSPSNKVTEKGKDVELRCDPISGHTALYWYRQSLGQGLEFLIYFQGNSAPDKSGLPSDRFSAERTGGSVSTLTIQRTQQEDSAVYLCASTLTSGGPGDTQYFGPGTRLTVL.

The CDR3 reads CASGRGGYEQYF. The CDR3 coding sequence is TGTGCCAGCGGACGGGGGGGATACGAGCAGTACTTC. The chain is built from TRBV6-5 and TRBJ2-7; 8 bases align to TRBD2. The CDR3 extends over 12 amino acids. CDR1 is MNHEY, CDR2 SVGAGI, per germline. V lost 8 bases, J lost 4 bases, and 4 bases stayed unmatched.

V gene TRBV7-3 combines with J gene TRBJ2-7; no definite D call. V was trimmed by 2 bases and J by 6 bases, leaving 8 bases between them. Germline CDR1 and CDR2: SGHTA and FQGTGA. The CDR3 has 12 amino acids. The CDR3 reads CASSLVSLEQYF. Here the CDR3 DNA reads TGTGCCAGCAGCTTAGTCAGTCTCGAGCAGTACTTC.

This clonotype was observed a few times. The chain has TRBV7-2 and TRBJ1-6, with D unresolved. The CDR3 is 12 residues long. V was pared by 7 bases and J by 13 bases, with 14 bases between. In germline, CDR1 is SGHTA, CDR2 FQGNSA. This chain's CDR3 is CASTLQPLPLHF. DNA of the CDR3: TGTGCCAGCACCCTACAGCCCTTGCCCCTCCACTTT. The full variable domain, its missing parts supplied by reference TRBV7-2 and TRBJ1-6, is GAGVSQSPSNKVTEKGKDVELRCDPISGHTALYWYRQSLGQGLEFLIYFQGNSAPDKSGLPSDRFSAERTGGSVSTLTIQRTQQEDSAVYLCASTLQPLPLHFGNGTRLTVT.

This rearrangement joins TRBV7-9 to TRBJ1-4; maybe TRBD1 (6 bases). The CDR3 spans 14 residues. Germline CDR1 SEHNR, CDR2 FQNEAQ (reference sequence). V was clipped by 0 bases and J by 6 bases, with 8 bases between them. In nucleotides, the CDR3 is TGTGCCAGCAGCTTAGCGGGGGGCGATGAAAAACTGTTTTTT. Translation: CASSLAGGDEKLFF.

The chain employs TRBV3-1 and TRBJ1-2; D call uncertain. Germline V gene lookup returns CDR1 LGHDT and CDR2 YNNKEL (reference sequence). This CDR3 is 12 amino acids long. Between the trimmed V and J ends, which lost 4 bases and 6 bases, there was a span of 9 bases. Here the CDR3 reads CASSPRSHGYTF. The CDR3 coding sequence is TGTGCCAGCAGCCCGAGGAGTCATGGCTACACCTTC.

This chain connects TRBV29-1 to TRBJ2-7; D call uncertain. The CDR3 is 13 residues long. Germline lookup yields CDR1 SQVTM and CDR2 ANQGSEA. V lost 4 bases to trimming and J lost 5 bases, with 15 bases between them. The CDR3 region has the DNA TGCAGCGTTGGCCGAACTCGCATCCACGAGCAGTACTTC. It is translated as CSVGRTRIHEQYF.

The V gene is TRBV7-9, the J gene TRBJ1-2, with D tentatively TRBD1 (5 bases). CDR3 length: 17 amino acids. Germline values: CDR1 SEHNR, CDR2 FQNEAQ (reference sequence). V was pared by 2 bases and J by 4 bases, with 20 bases between. As DNA, the CDR3 is TGTGCCAGCAGCTTACCTGGGTTGGGACCTGGGCCCTATGGCTACACCTTC. Translated: CASSLPGLGPGPYGYTF. Full variable domain (outside the CDR3, taken from reference TRBV7-9 and TRBJ1-2): DTGVSQNPRHKITKRGQNVTFRCDPISEHNRLYWYRQTLGQGPEFLTYFQNEAQLEKSRLLSDRFSAERPKGSFSTLEIQRTEQGDSAMYLCASSLPGLGPGPYGYTFGSGTRLTVV.

The genes are TRBV3-1 and TRBJ1-6, with 7 positions matching TRBD1. The V segment lost 3 bases and the J segment 7 bases; nucleotides outside the gene matches: 3. CDR3 length equals 14 residues. The V gene's germline CDR1 is LGHDT and CDR2 YNNKEL (reference sequence). CDR3 sequence: CASSQTGQNSPLHF. CDR3 DNA sequence: TGTGCCAGCAGCCAGACGGGACAGAATTCACCCCTCCACTTT.

The chain has TRBV20-1 and TRBJ1-5; D gene unclear. The germline V gene has CDR1 DFQATT and CDR2 SNEGSKA (reference sequence). The CDR3 consists of 13 residues. Trimming cost V 6 bases and J 6 bases, with 15 bases left between them. CDR3 DNA sequence: TGCAGTGCAACCCCTCGGTGGAGTCAGCCCCAGCATTTT. This codes for CSATPRWSQPQHF.

This chain connects TRBV27 to TRBJ2-5; D may correspond to TRBD1 or TRBD2 (6 bases each). CDR1 and CDR2 from the germline V gene are MNHEY and SMNVEV (reference sequence). CDR3 length equals 15 residues. The V end lost 8 bases, the J end lost 4 bases, and 20 bases lay between the germline ends. The DNA for the CDR3 is TGTGCCAGCCGTTCCTTGGAGGGGGTTCGAGAGACCCAGTACTTC. As protein: CASRSLEGVRETQYF.

The V gene is TRBV29-1, the J gene TRBJ2-1; 7 bases fit TRBD1. Germline-derived CDR1 and CDR2 are SQVTM and ANQGSEA. The CDR3 loop spans 10 amino acids. Trimming cost V 8 bases and J 6 bases; bases outside gene matches: 1. In DNA form, the CDR3 reads TGCAGCCCAGGGGGCAATGAGCAGTTCTTC. Encoded protein: CSPGGNEQFF.

V is TRBV7-8 and J is TRBJ2-5; D is uncertain. Trimming stripped 5 bases from V and 2 bases from J, with 9 bases between. CDR3 length: 13 residues. Germline assignment: CDR1 SGHVS and CDR2 FQNEAQ. CDR3 in amino acids: CASSVRWQETQYF. As DNA, the CDR3 is TGTGCCAGCAGCGTACGATGGCAAGAGACCCAGTACTTC.

This chain uses TRBV14 with TRBJ1-1; TRBD1 matches at 7 bases. Germline-derived CDR1 and CDR2 are SGHDN and FVKESK. The CDR3 spans 16 residues. V was clipped by 4 bases and J by 1 base; unmatched bases: 9. The chain's CDR3 is CASSPTGSYSNTEAFF. The CDR3 DNA reads as TGTGCCAGCAGCCCGACAGGGTCCTACTCGAACACTGAAGCTTTCTTT.

V gene TRBV29-1 combines with J gene TRBJ1-1; D is ambiguous. The CDR3 covers 13 residues. V dropped 5 bases and J dropped 0 bases, with 10 bases sitting between them. CDR1 SQVTM and CDR2 ANQGSEA come from the germline V gene. CDR3 amino acids: CSVLRVLNTEAFF. The CDR3 DNA is TGCAGCGTTCTTAGGGTTTTGAACACTGAAGCTTTCTTT.

The chain combines TRBV4-1 with TRBJ2-4, with 11 nucleotides matching TRBD2. Germline assignment: CDR1 MGHRA and CDR2 YSYEKL. There are 22 residues in the CDR3. The V segment lost 4 bases and the J segment 0 bases; nucleotides outside the gene matches: 20. CDR3 sequence (DNA): TGCGCCAGCAGCCCCGCTCGACTAGCGGGATCCCCTTTACAACTAGCCAAAAACATTCAGTACTTC. It translates to CASSPARLAGSPLQLAKNIQYF.

This chain connects TRBV12-3 or TRBV12-4 to TRBJ2-3; D is undetermined. The CDR3 is made up of 11 amino acids. Trimming took 3 bases from V and 5 from J, leaving 3 bases between them. The CDR3 here is CASSFIDTQYF. The CDR3, as DNA: TGTGCCAGCAGTTTCATAGATACGCAGTATTTT.

The rearrangement links TRBV5-6 to TRBJ1-2; no clear D gene. The CDR3 spans 13 residues. The germline gives CDR1 SGHDT, CDR2 YYEEEE. The germline V and J ends were trimmed by 7 bases and 0 bases, with 10 bases remaining between them. CDR3 nucleotide sequence: TGTGCCAGCCAACAACCGTCTAACTATGGCTACACCTTC. It encodes CASQQPSNYGYTF.

This chain connects TRBV5-1 to TRBJ1-5; 7 bases agree with TRBD1. The V gene end was trimmed by 4 bases and the J gene end by 7 bases; junction bases not matched to a gene: 11. CDR3 size: 15 residues. Per the germline V gene, CDR1 is SGHRS and CDR2 is YFSETQ. The CDR3 coding sequence is TGCGCCAGCAGCCGCGGAGGGACAGTCGGACAGCCCCAGCATTTT. This codes for CASSRGGTVGQPQHF. Supplemented by reference TRBV5-1 and TRBJ1-5, the full variable domain reads KAGVTQTPRYLIKTRGQQVTLSCSPISGHRSVSWYQQTPGQGLQFLFEYFSETQRNKGNFPGRFSGRQFSNSRSEMNVSTLELGDSALYLCASSRGGTVGQPQHFGDGTRLSIL.

The J gene is TRBJ2-5, the V gene TRBV24-1; D is ambiguous. V was pared by 6 bases and J by 1 base, with 8 bases between. The CDR3 sequence is 13 residues long. Looked up from germline, CDR1 is KGHDR and CDR2 is SFDVKD. The CDR3 loop is CATSLPGQETQYF. The CDR3 nucleotides read TGTGCCACCAGTCTACCCGGCCAAGAGACCCAGTACTTC.

This sequence joins TRBV7-9 and TRBJ2-3, with a weak D call TRBD2 (6 bases). The CDR3 is 15 residues long. Germline-derived CDR1 and CDR2 are SEHNR and FQNEAQ (reference sequence). Trimming pared 5 bases from V and 4 bases from J, leaving 16 bases between. CDR3 protein: CASSQPGLPADTQYF. CDR3 nucleotide sequence: TGTGCCAGCAGCCAGCCGGGACTCCCAGCAGATACGCAGTATTTT.

V and J are TRBV12-3 or TRBV12-4 and TRBJ2-5; 7 bases are a match to TRBD1. The CDR3 sequence is 11 residues long. V trimming: 9 bases; J trimming: 5 bases; junction bases outside the gene matches: 3. CDR3 amino acids: CASQGVETQYF. The CDR3 DNA sequence: TGTGCCAGTCAGGGGGTGGAGACCCAGTACTTC.

The V and J genes are TRBV12-5 and TRBJ1-6; TRBD1 matches 10 bases. Germline V CDR1 and CDR2: LGHNT, FRNRAP. This CDR3 has 14 amino acids. V was clipped by 6 bases and J by 6 bases; unmatched bases: 2. The CDR3 region is CASGRQGANSPLHF. DNA for the CDR3: TGTGCTAGTGGGAGACAGGGGGCTAATTCACCCCTCCACTTT.

The rearrangement links TRBV12-3 or TRBV12-4 to TRBJ1-2, with TRBD1 as a possible D gene (5 bases). With 6 bases removed from V and 4 bases from J, the gap between germline ends came to 15 bases. CDR3 size: 14 residues. Written as DNA, the CDR3 is TGTGCCAGCAGCAAGGAACAGGCGGGCTATGGCTACACCTTC. It translates to CASSKEQAGYGYTF.